This TCR beta chain was retrieved from a study of patients and donors after allogeneic stem cell transplantation. This clonotype was found many times. TCRdb re-called the RT-PCR reads with MiXCR, one entry per CDR3 protein. The sample shows 920,000 or so distinct CDR3 sequences, over 15% of them seen only once. The TCR sequence derives from a human donor who was either an allogeneic HSCT recipient or a stem cell or donor lymphocyte infusion donor (not recorded which). It is not recorded whose cells these are; they may come from a transplant donor. The sample taken for sequencing was blood, either unsorted or a sorted T cell fraction (not recorded which).

DNA of the CDR3: TGTGCCAGCAGCACGGGACAGGGGGCGAAGAATGAGCAGTTCTTC. This translates into CASSTGQGAKNEQFF. The chain joins TRBV11-1 to TRBJ2-1, with 12 bases aligning to TRBD1. Trimming cost V 5 bases and J 7 bases; bases outside gene matches: 6. The CDR3 length is 15 residues. Germline CDR1 and CDR2: SGHAT and FQDESV (reference sequence).